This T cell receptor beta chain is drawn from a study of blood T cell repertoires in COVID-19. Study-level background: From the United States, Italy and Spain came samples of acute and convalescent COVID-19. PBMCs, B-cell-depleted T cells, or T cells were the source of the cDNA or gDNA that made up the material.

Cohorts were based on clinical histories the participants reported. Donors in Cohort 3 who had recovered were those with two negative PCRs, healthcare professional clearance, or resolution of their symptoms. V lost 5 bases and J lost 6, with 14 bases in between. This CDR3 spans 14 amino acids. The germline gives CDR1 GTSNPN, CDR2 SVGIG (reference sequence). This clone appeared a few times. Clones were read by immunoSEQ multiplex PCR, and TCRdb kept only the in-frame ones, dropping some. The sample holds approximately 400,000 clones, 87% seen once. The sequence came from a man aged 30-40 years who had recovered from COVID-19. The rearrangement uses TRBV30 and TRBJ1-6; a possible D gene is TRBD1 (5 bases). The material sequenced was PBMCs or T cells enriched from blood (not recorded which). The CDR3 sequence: CAWAPGLSNSPLHF. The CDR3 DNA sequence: TGTGCCTGGGCCCCGGGACTGAGTAATTCACCCCTCCACTTT.